A selection of T cell receptor beta chains follows, all from one sample in a study of T cell repertoires in cytomegalovirus infection. TCRdb re-derived calls from the reads in MiXCR, one entry per CDR3 protein. The sample carries over 90,000 distinct CDR3 sequences, approximately 16% recorded once. The sequenced material came from PBMCs. The receptor source for this set is a human donor in good health (CMV status not recorded). Some clones in this sample may be carry-over from other donors' samples. Both conserved end residues are part of each CDR3. D genes are given only for firm matches. Rows give clone size only sometimes, using once, few, many, or a class for an expanded clone.

D gene | J gene | V gene | clone size | CDR3 DNA | CDR3 protein
. | TRBJ1-1 | TRBV27 | . | TGTGCCAGCAGTTTATCCACAGTGTTGCCCCTCTCTGGGGCTTTCTTT | CASSLSTVLPLSGAFF
. | TRBJ1-5 | TRBV23-1 | many | TGCGCCAGCAGTCCGAATGGCAGGGAGGGCTCTTATAGCAATCAGCCCCAGCATTTT | CASSPNGREGSYSNQPQHF
. | TRBJ1-5 | TRBV25-1 | few | TGTGCCAGCAGTGGGGACACTAACGTTCACCATTTT | CASSGDTNVHHF
. | TRBJ2-1 | TRBV27 | few | TGTGCCAGCAGTTTAAAGCAGGGGACGGGTGAGCAGTTCTTC | CASSLKQGTGEQFF
. | TRBJ2-2 | TRBV15 | few | TGTGCCACCAGCAGAGATCGGGTGGCAGAGAAGACCGGGGAGCTGTTTTTT | CATSRDRVAEKTGELFF
. | TRBJ1-1 | TRBV7-9 | few | TGTGCCAGCAGCGCCACAGGGAGTCTCACTGAAGCTTTCTTT | CASSATGSLTEAFF
TRBD1 | TRBJ2-7 | TRBV7-2 | many | TGTGCCAGCAGCAAGAACTTACAGGGGGCGTCCTACGAGCAGTACTTC | CASSKNLQGASYEQYF
. | TRBJ1-4 | TRBV13 | . | TGTGCCAGCAGCTCCGACAGTTATAATGAAAAACTGTTTTTT | CASSSDSYNEKLFF
TRBD2 | TRBJ2-2 | TRBV10-3 | . | TGTGCCATCAGTGAGGGTAGCGGGGGCGGCACCGGGGAGCTGTTTTTT | CAISEGSGGGTGELFF
. | TRBJ2-6 | TRBV12-3/TRBV12-4 | many | TGTGCCAGCAGTTTAGCGCTGGATGCGGAGATGTCTGGGGCCAACGTCCTGACTTTC | CASSLALDAEMSGANVLTF
TRBD2 | TRBJ2-7 | TRBV7-2 | medium-sized | TGTGCCAGCAGCTTAAGAGAGCGGGGGGAGCAGTACTTC | CASSLRERGEQYF
TRBD2 | TRBJ2-2 | TRBV6-6 | few | TGTGCCAGCAGACCTCGCGGGGGGGCGAGCGGGGAGCTGTTTTTT | CASRPRGGASGELFF
. | TRBJ2-5 | TRBV10-3 | few | TGTGCCATCAGCGTGGACAGACAAGAGACCCAGTACTTC | CAISVDRQETQYF
. | TRBJ2-7 | TRBV4-1 | few | TGCGCCAGCAGCCACAGTCCGCAGGGAAAATACGAGCAGTACTTC | CASSHSPQGKYEQYF
TRBD1 | TRBJ2-5 | TRBV6-2/TRBV6-3 | few | TGTGCCAGCACCTCCCGGACAGGGGAATACCAAGAGACCCAGTACTTC | CASTSRTGEYQETQYF
. | TRBJ2-3 | TRBV9 | . | TGTGCCAGCAGCGTCGGGGGCTCATTCACAGATACGCAGTATTTT | CASSVGGSFTDTQYF
TRBD2 | TRBJ2-1 | TRBV10-3 | . | TGTGCCATCAGTGAGGTCGGACTAGAATACAATGAGCAGTTCTTC | CAISEVGLEYNEQFF
TRBD1 | TRBJ1-5 | TRBV2 | few | TGTGCCAGCAGTGGGGACGCAGGGGGTAGCAATCAGCCCCAGCATTTT | CASSGDAGGSNQPQHF
TRBD1 | TRBJ2-3 | TRBV19 | . | TGTGCCAGTAGTGCAGACAGGGAGACCACAGATACGCAGTATTTT | CASSADRETTDTQYF
TRBD1 | TRBJ1-5 | TRBV5-1 | few | TGCGCCAGCAGCCTAGACAGGGCGAGTCAGCCCCAGCATTTT | CASSLDRASQPQHF
TRBD1 | TRBJ1-1 | TRBV7-9 | few | TGTGCCACCCGACAGGGAGCGTGGTGGATGAACACTGAAGCTTTCTTT | CATRQGAWWMNTEAFF
TRBD1 | TRBJ2-7 | TRBV19 | . | TGTGCCAGTAGTATAAAAGGACAGGGCTTCGAGCAGTACTTC | CASSIKGQGFEQYF
TRBD1 | TRBJ1-5 | TRBV7-8 | many | TGTGCCAGCACGCGGGGACAGGGTTTTAATCAGCCCCAGCATTTT | CASTRGQGFNQPQHF
. | TRBJ1-5 | TRBV28 | many | TGTGCCAGCATTCACGGGACACCTAGCAATCAGCCCCAGCATTTT | CASIHGTPSNQPQHF
. | TRBJ1-5 | TRBV6-6 | few | TGTGCCAGCAGTTATTCTGAGGGGAGCAATCAGCCCCAGCATTTT | CASSYSEGSNQPQHF
TRBD1 | TRBJ1-1 | TRBV7-2 | many | TGTGCCAGCAGCTCGGGACAGGGGCGTACGCGGGACACTGAAGCTTTCTTT | CASSSGQGRTRDTEAFF
. | TRBJ1-2 | TRBV3-1 | . | TGTGCCAGCAGCCAAGAAGGACATTACTATGGCTACACCTTC | CASSQEGHYYGYTF
. | TRBJ1-1 | TRBV25-1 | many | TGTGCCACCGCGGCTTGGGGAGAGGGCACTGAAGCTTTCTTT | CATAAWGEGTEAFF
. | TRBJ1-6 | TRBV9 | . | TGTGCCAGCAGCGTAGAAGGGAGCTCCTATAATTCACCCCTCCACTTT | CASSVEGSSYNSPLHF